These T cell receptor beta chains were read from a single sample in a study of blood T cell repertoires in COVID-19. Using immunoSEQ multiplex PCR, the repertoire was profiled, and TCRdb retains in-frame clones only, with some absent. This table holds under 200,000 clones, 80% to 85% found once. Sequences were obtained from peripheral blood. Receptor source: a woman aged 55-70 years with acute or convalescent COVID-19. Both conserved end residues are part of each CDR3. The D gene is left open where the match is weak. Only part of the rows carry a size: once, few, many, or a class if the clone is expanded.

clone_size: -; cdr3_length: 16; j_call: TRBJ2-4; v_call: TRBV5-4; d_call: TRBD1; cdr3_nt: TGTGCCAGCAGCTCTGACAGGGGCCAAGCCAAAAACATTCAGTACTTC; cdr3_aa: CASSSDRGQAKNIQYF
clone_size: few; cdr3_length: 14; j_call: TRBJ1-2; v_call: TRBV21-1; d_call: -; cdr3_nt: TGTGCCAGCAGCACATTGGGACAGAACTATGGCTACACCTTC; cdr3_aa: CASSTLGQNYGYTF
clone_size: -; cdr3_length: 12; j_call: TRBJ1-5; v_call: TRBV5-4; d_call: -; cdr3_nt: TGTGCCAGCAGCTTGCGGGGACAGCCCCAGCATTTT; cdr3_aa: CASSLRGQPQHF
clone_size: few; cdr3_length: 14; j_call: TRBJ1-5; v_call: TRBV7-9; d_call: -; cdr3_nt: TGTGCCAGCAGCGAGGCAGGGTCGGCTCAGCCCCAGCATTTT; cdr3_aa: CASSEAGSAQPQHF
clone_size: -; cdr3_length: 12; j_call: TRBJ2-7; v_call: TRBV29-1; d_call: TRBD1; cdr3_nt: TGCAGCGCGGGACAGGGGATCTACGAGCAGTACTTC; cdr3_aa: CSAGQGIYEQYF
clone_size: -; cdr3_length: 15; j_call: TRBJ2-5; v_call: TRBV28; d_call: TRBD1; cdr3_nt: TGTGCCAGCAGTTTAGGGGACAGGGACCAAGAGACCCAGTACTTC; cdr3_aa: CASSLGDRDQETQYF
clone_size: -; cdr3_length: 15; j_call: TRBJ1-1; v_call: TRBV3-1/TRBV3-2; d_call: -; cdr3_nt: TGTGCCAGCAGCCAAAGAGACACCTTATTCACTGAAGCTTTCTTT; cdr3_aa: CASSQRDTLFTEAFF
clone_size: -; cdr3_length: 14; j_call: TRBJ2-7; v_call: TRBV7-7; d_call: -; cdr3_nt: TGTGCTAGCAGCTTAGCGACGATGGGAGCCGAGCAGTACTTC; cdr3_aa: CASSLATMGAEQYF
clone_size: -; cdr3_length: 15; j_call: TRBJ2-7; v_call: TRBV6-5; d_call: TRBD2; cdr3_nt: TGTGCCAGCAAGGGGACTAGCGGGGGGCCCTACGAGCAGTACTTC; cdr3_aa: CASKGTSGGPYEQYF
clone_size: -; cdr3_length: 15; j_call: TRBJ2-1; v_call: TRBV3-1/TRBV3-2; d_call: -; cdr3_nt: TGTGCCAGCAGCCAAGCCCTAGCGCCTTACAATGAGCAGTTCTTC; cdr3_aa: CASSQALAPYNEQFF
clone_size: -; cdr3_length: 17; j_call: TRBJ2-3; v_call: TRBV7-8; d_call: TRBD2; cdr3_nt: TGTGCCAGCAGCCAGGGGACTAGCGGGGGGGCCGTGTATACGCAGTATTTT; cdr3_aa: CASSQGTSGGAVYTQYF
clone_size: -; cdr3_length: 14; j_call: TRBJ2-7; v_call: TRBV6-2/TRBV6-3; d_call: -; cdr3_nt: TGTGCCAGCAGTTACTACGGCGGTACCTACGAGCAGTACTTC; cdr3_aa: CASSYYGGTYEQYF
clone_size: -; cdr3_length: 19; j_call: TRBJ2-1; v_call: TRBV7-9; d_call: TRBD2; cdr3_nt: TGTGCCAGCAGCTTTCCGGGACTAGCGGGGGTTAGGGCGGCCAATGAGCAGTTCTTC; cdr3_aa: CASSFPGLAGVRAANEQFF
clone_size: once; cdr3_length: 16; j_call: TRBJ2-2; v_call: TRBV6-6; d_call: -; cdr3_nt: TGTGCCAGCAGTCCCAGGGGCCCCCCGAACACCGGGGAGCTGTTTTTT; cdr3_aa: CASSPRGPPNTGELFF
clone_size: -; cdr3_length: 17; j_call: TRBJ2-3; v_call: TRBV24-1; d_call: TRBD1; cdr3_nt: TGTGCCACCAGTGATTTTGGGACAGGGGACGGCACAGATACGCAGTATTTT; cdr3_aa: CATSDFGTGDGTDTQYF
clone_size: -; cdr3_length: 14; j_call: TRBJ2-3; v_call: TRBV29-1; d_call: TRBD2; cdr3_nt: TGCAGCGTTGCGGCTAGCGGGGGAACAGATACGCAGTATTTT; cdr3_aa: CSVAASGGTDTQYF
clone_size: -; cdr3_length: 13; j_call: TRBJ2-3; v_call: TRBV6-5; d_call: -; cdr3_nt: TGTGCCAGCAAACAGGGCCTTCCAGATACGCAGTATTTT; cdr3_aa: CASKQGLPDTQYF
clone_size: -; cdr3_length: 13; j_call: TRBJ1-2; v_call: TRBV5-1; d_call: -; cdr3_nt: TGCGCCAGCAGCTTGGGACAGCTCAATGGCTACACCTTC; cdr3_aa: CASSLGQLNGYTF
clone_size: -; cdr3_length: 14; j_call: TRBJ1-2; v_call: TRBV19; d_call: TRBD1; cdr3_nt: TGTGCCAGTAGTCCGACGACAGGGAGCTATGGCTACACCTTC; cdr3_aa: CASSPTTGSYGYTF
clone_size: -; cdr3_length: 14; j_call: TRBJ2-5; v_call: TRBV5-6; d_call: TRBD2; cdr3_nt: TGTGCCAGCAGTCCTGGGACTAGACAAGAGACCCAGTACTTC; cdr3_aa: CASSPGTRQETQYF
clone_size: -; cdr3_length: 16; j_call: TRBJ1-2; v_call: TRBV27; d_call: TRBD1; cdr3_nt: TGTGCCAGCAGTTTATCAGGGACAGGGGCTCGCTATGGCTACACCTTC; cdr3_aa: CASSLSGTGARYGYTF
clone_size: -; cdr3_length: 15; j_call: TRBJ2-7; v_call: TRBV6-2/TRBV6-3; d_call: TRBD1; cdr3_nt: TGTGCCAGCAGCGATCCGGGACAGGGGTACTACGAGCAGTACTTC; cdr3_aa: CASSDPGQGYYEQYF
clone_size: -; cdr3_length: 15; j_call: TRBJ1-5; v_call: TRBV7-2; d_call: TRBD1; cdr3_nt: TGTGCCAGCAGCCCCACAGGGGATAGCAATCAGCCCCAGCATTTT; cdr3_aa: CASSPTGDSNQPQHF
clone_size: few; cdr3_length: 16; j_call: TRBJ2-1; v_call: TRBV7-2; d_call: TRBD2; cdr3_nt: TGTGCCAGCAGACCCCAGACTAGCGGGGGGGCGCGTGAGCAGTTCTTC; cdr3_aa: CASRPQTSGGAREQFF
clone_size: -; cdr3_length: 16; j_call: TRBJ2-3; v_call: TRBV11-2; d_call: TRBD2; cdr3_nt: TGTGCCAGCAGCGCCCGGACTAGCGGGGGGACAGATACGCAGTATTTT; cdr3_aa: CASSARTSGGTDTQYF
clone_size: -; cdr3_length: 16; j_call: TRBJ2-2; v_call: TRBV11-3; d_call: -; cdr3_nt: TGTGCCAGCAGCTTAGAAACTGAACTGAACACCGGGGAGCTGTTTTTT; cdr3_aa: CASSLETELNTGELFF
clone_size: once; cdr3_length: 10; j_call: TRBJ1-1; v_call: TRBV29-1; d_call: -; cdr3_nt: TGCAGCGCCCTCGTCGGTGAAGCTTTCTTT; cdr3_aa: CSALVGEAFF
clone_size: -; cdr3_length: 17; j_call: TRBJ2-5; v_call: TRBV6-2/TRBV6-3; d_call: TRBD1; cdr3_nt: TGTGCCAGCAGTTTAAATCGACAGGGAAAAATCCAAGAGACCCAGTACTTC; cdr3_aa: CASSLNRQGKIQETQYF
clone_size: -; cdr3_length: 18; j_call: TRBJ2-7; v_call: TRBV6-4; d_call: TRBD1; cdr3_nt: TGTGCCAGCAGTGACGGGGAGACAGGGGGGATTAAGCCGGGCGAGCAGTACTTC; cdr3_aa: CASSDGETGGIKPGEQYF
clone_size: few; cdr3_length: 14; j_call: TRBJ1-2; v_call: TRBV6-5; d_call: TRBD1; cdr3_nt: TGTGCCAGCAGTATATCCGGGACAGGGTTTGGCTACACCTTC; cdr3_aa: CASSISGTGFGYTF
clone_size: -; cdr3_length: 14; j_call: TRBJ2-5; v_call: TRBV28; d_call: TRBD2; cdr3_nt: TGTGCCAGCAGTTCTCCCCCGGGGGGAGAGACCCAGTACTTC; cdr3_aa: CASSSPPGGETQYF
clone_size: -; cdr3_length: 14; j_call: TRBJ1-1; v_call: TRBV19; d_call: -; cdr3_nt: TGTGCCAGTAGCCCATTCTGGAGGTACACTGAAGCTTTCTTT; cdr3_aa: CASSPFWRYTEAFF
clone_size: few; cdr3_length: 14; j_call: TRBJ2-2; v_call: TRBV14; d_call: -; cdr3_nt: TGTGCCAGCGGGAGCGGGCTTAACACCGGGGAGCTGTTTTTT; cdr3_aa: CASGSGLNTGELFF
clone_size: few; cdr3_length: 13; j_call: TRBJ1-2; v_call: TRBV6-2/TRBV6-3; d_call: TRBD1; cdr3_nt: TGTGCCAGCAGTTACGGACAGGAAAATGGCTACACCTTC; cdr3_aa: CASSYGQENGYTF
clone_size: -; cdr3_length: 11; j_call: TRBJ2-7; v_call: TRBV2; d_call: TRBD1; cdr3_nt: TGTGCCAGCAGTGAAGCGGGGACAGGTGGCTTC; cdr3_aa: CASSEAGTGGF
clone_size: -; cdr3_length: 15; j_call: TRBJ1-2; v_call: TRBV7-6; d_call: -; cdr3_nt: TGTGCCAGCAGCCCTTCGGCAGGTGTGGTCTATGGCTACACCTTC; cdr3_aa: CASSPSAGVVYGYTF
clone_size: -; cdr3_length: 14; j_call: TRBJ2-7; v_call: TRBV11-3; d_call: TRBD2; cdr3_nt: TGTGCCAGCAGCGTGGGGGGGGATTTGGACGAGCAGTACTTC; cdr3_aa: CASSVGGDLDEQYF
clone_size: few; cdr3_length: 15; j_call: TRBJ2-7; v_call: TRBV6-2/TRBV6-3; d_call: TRBD1; cdr3_nt: TGTGCCAGCAGTTACGCCTATGACAGGGTCTACGAGCAGTACTTC; cdr3_aa: CASSYAYDRVYEQYF
clone_size: -; cdr3_length: 14; j_call: TRBJ1-1; v_call: TRBV6-5; d_call: -; cdr3_nt: TGTGCCAGCAGAGGGGGGGCCTTGAACACTGAAGCTTTCTTT; cdr3_aa: CASRGGALNTEAFF
clone_size: -; cdr3_length: 15; j_call: TRBJ1-2; v_call: TRBV3-1/TRBV3-2; d_call: -; cdr3_nt: TGTGCCAGCAGCCAATTCCAGGGTATGCCCTATGGCTACACCTTC; cdr3_aa: CASSQFQGMPYGYTF
clone_size: -; cdr3_length: 17; j_call: TRBJ2-1; v_call: TRBV15; d_call: TRBD2; cdr3_nt: TGTGCCACCAGCAGAGCCGGCGGGGGGGCCTCCTACAATGAGCAGTTCTTC; cdr3_aa: CATSRAGGGASYNEQFF
clone_size: once; cdr3_length: 16; j_call: TRBJ2-3; v_call: TRBV3-1/TRBV3-2; d_call: -; cdr3_nt: TGTGCCAGCAGCCGACTAGTCGGAGGTAGCACAGATACGCAGTATTTT; cdr3_aa: CASSRLVGGSTDTQYF
clone_size: few; cdr3_length: 15; j_call: TRBJ1-3; v_call: TRBV23-1; d_call: TRBD1; cdr3_nt: TGCGCCAGCATAATCGGACAGGACAAAGGAAACACCATATATTTT; cdr3_aa: CASIIGQDKGNTIYF
clone_size: -; cdr3_length: 11; j_call: TRBJ2-7; v_call: TRBV11-2; d_call: -; cdr3_nt: TGTGCCAGCAGCTTCCTATTCGAGCAGTACTTC; cdr3_aa: CASSFLFEQYF
clone_size: -; cdr3_length: 14; j_call: TRBJ2-7; v_call: TRBV5-6; d_call: TRBD1; cdr3_nt: TGTGCCAGCAGTGCCGGGACAGGGACCTACGAGCAGTACTTC; cdr3_aa: CASSAGTGTYEQYF
clone_size: -; cdr3_length: 15; j_call: TRBJ1-1; v_call: TRBV5-4; d_call: -; cdr3_nt: TGTGCCAGCAGCTTGGTAGCGGGACGGGCCACTGAAGCTTTCTTT; cdr3_aa: CASSLVAGRATEAFF
clone_size: -; cdr3_length: 16; j_call: TRBJ2-5; v_call: TRBV9; d_call: -; cdr3_nt: TGTGCCAGCAGCGTAGGGGGCACAGGTCTGAAAGAGACCCAGTACTTC; cdr3_aa: CASSVGGTGLKETQYF
clone_size: -; cdr3_length: 16; j_call: TRBJ1-3; v_call: TRBV6-6; d_call: TRBD1; cdr3_nt: TGTGCCAGCATTCAGTCCGGGACAGGGATCGGAAACACCATATATTTT; cdr3_aa: CASIQSGTGIGNTIYF
clone_size: -; cdr3_length: 13; j_call: TRBJ1-4; v_call: TRBV30; d_call: TRBD1; cdr3_nt: TGTGCCCGGAAGGGACAGTTTAATGAAAAACTGTTTTTT; cdr3_aa: CARKGQFNEKLFF
clone_size: -; cdr3_length: 15; j_call: TRBJ2-7; v_call: TRBV21-1; d_call: -; cdr3_nt: TGTGCCAGCAGTTATTTAACAGGGGGAAGATGCGAGCAGTACTTC; cdr3_aa: CASSYLTGGRCEQYF
clone_size: once; cdr3_length: 12; j_call: TRBJ2-7; v_call: TRBV12-3/TRBV12-4; d_call: -; cdr3_nt: TGTGCCAGCAGTTCCTTAGGGGTCGAGCAGTACTTC; cdr3_aa: CASSSLGVEQYF
clone_size: once; cdr3_length: 15; j_call: TRBJ1-4; v_call: TRBV18; d_call: -; cdr3_nt: TGTGCCAGCTCACCTGGGACACTCACTAATGAAAAACTGTTTTTT; cdr3_aa: CASSPGTLTNEKLFF
clone_size: -; cdr3_length: 16; j_call: TRBJ2-5; v_call: TRBV7-9; d_call: TRBD1; cdr3_nt: TGTGCCAGCAGCTTCCCACCTTGGGACAGCCAAGAGACCCAGTACTTC; cdr3_aa: CASSFPPWDSQETQYF
clone_size: -; cdr3_length: 17; j_call: TRBJ1-2; v_call: TRBV9; d_call: TRBD1; cdr3_nt: TGTGCCAGCACCTACGGGACAGGGGGCGGAGGATACTATGGCTACACCTTC; cdr3_aa: CASTYGTGGGGYYGYTF
clone_size: -; cdr3_length: 15; j_call: TRBJ1-1; v_call: TRBV28; d_call: TRBD1; cdr3_nt: TGTGCCAGCAAGACAGGGGGCGGTGGGAACACTGAAGCTTTCTTT; cdr3_aa: CASKTGGGGNTEAFF
clone_size: -; cdr3_length: 14; j_call: TRBJ1-2; v_call: TRBV4-3; d_call: TRBD1; cdr3_nt: TGCGCCAGCAGCCAAGAGACAGGGACCTATGGCTACACCTTC; cdr3_aa: CASSQETGTYGYTF
clone_size: -; cdr3_length: 13; j_call: TRBJ1-5; v_call: TRBV12-3/TRBV12-4; d_call: -; cdr3_nt: TGTGCCAGCAGGGGCTCAAAGATGGAGCCCCAGCATTTT; cdr3_aa: CASRGSKMEPQHF
clone_size: -; cdr3_length: 15; j_call: TRBJ2-1; v_call: TRBV29-1; d_call: TRBD1; cdr3_nt: TGCAGCGTTGACTCCGGGACAGGCGCCTACAATGAGCAGTTCTTC; cdr3_aa: CSVDSGTGAYNEQFF
clone_size: -; cdr3_length: 17; j_call: TRBJ1-2; v_call: TRBV2; d_call: TRBD1; cdr3_nt: TGTGCCAGCAGTGAGCAGGACAGGGTCCCGGGCGGATATGGCTACACCTTC; cdr3_aa: CASSEQDRVPGGYGYTF